The subject of this entry is one T cell receptor (beta chain). Its antigen is unknown. The sample belongs to a study of T-cell memory formation after mild COVID-19. Each CDR3 protein gets one entry after TCRdb re-called the 5' RACE reads with MiXCR. The sample carries tens of thousands of distinct CDR3 sequences, roughly 13% recorded once. The CDR3 spans 11 residues. V was clipped by 4 bases and J by 6 bases, with 5 bases between them. Germline assignment: CDR1 SGHKS and CDR2 YYEKEE (reference sequence). Points from the study as a whole: Contracting clones, day 15 to 85, had balanced CD4/CD8, and later expanders favored CD4+. Mainly in CM and EM were contracting CD4+ clones; CD8+ were in EMRA.

This receptor was obtained from a man between 18 and 35 years old who had mild COVID-19 (a few samples of this study predate the infection). Cell type and time point are not known. The specimen was PBMCs or a T cell subset sorted from them (not recorded which). The V and J genes are TRBV5-5 and TRBJ2-1, with D hard to call. CDR3: CASSAANEQFF. The DNA for the CDR3 is TGTGCCAGCAGCGCGGCCAATGAGCAGTTCTTC.